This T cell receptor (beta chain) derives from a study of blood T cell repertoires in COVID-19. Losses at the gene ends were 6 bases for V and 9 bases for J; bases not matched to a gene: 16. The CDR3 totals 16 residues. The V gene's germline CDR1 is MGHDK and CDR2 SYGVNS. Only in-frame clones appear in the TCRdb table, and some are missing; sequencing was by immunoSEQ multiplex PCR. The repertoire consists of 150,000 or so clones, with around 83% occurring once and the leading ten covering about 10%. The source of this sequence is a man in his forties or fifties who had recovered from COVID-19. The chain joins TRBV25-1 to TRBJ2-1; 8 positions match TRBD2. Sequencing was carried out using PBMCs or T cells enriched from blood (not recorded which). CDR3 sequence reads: CASSDPSLAGGVEQFF. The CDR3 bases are TGTGCCAGCAGCGACCCCTCACTGGCGGGGGGAGTTGAGCAGTTCTTC. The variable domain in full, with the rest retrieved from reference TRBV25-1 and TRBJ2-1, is EADIYQTPRYLVIGTGKKITLECSQTMGHDKMYWYQQDPGMELHLIHYSYGVNSTEKGDLSSESTVSRIRTEHFPLTLESARPSHTSQYLCASSDPSLAGGVEQFFGPGTRLTVL.